This section outlines one T cell receptor beta chain sequence together with its context. Its specificity is not known. The data were taken from a study of vaccination effects on CD4 cells after COVID-19. Method: immunoSEQ multiplex PCR; TCRdb's copy keeps in-frame clones and lacks some. This repertoire shows approximately 40,000 clones, just over 75% found once; its top ten account for 3% to 4.5%. This CDR3 contains 15 residues. V dropped 4 bases and J dropped 5; count of bases not matched to a gene: 5. From germline, CDR1 is SGHAT and CDR2 FQNNGV. Researchers isolated CD4+ T cells once roughly nine days of culture had elapsed. According to PCR results, the person was infected with SARS-CoV-2 between March and December 2020. Each person got two doses of an mRNA SARS-CoV-2 vaccine, BNT162b2 or mRNA-1273.

Source: CD4+ T cells from PBMCs cultured without peptide, taken after COVID-19 vaccination. The sequence was collected from a human donor who had a prior SARS-CoV-2 infection. This rearrangement joins TRBV11-2 to TRBJ2-4; 10 bases agree with TRBD2. For the CDR3, the DNA is TGTGCCAGCAGCTGGCTAGCGGGAGATCAAAACATTCAGTACTTC. This sequence encodes CASSWLAGDQNIQYF.